This T cell receptor beta chain comes out of a study of control samples from healthy donors and cancer patients. The CDR3 has 15 residues. Germline CDR1 and CDR2: KGHSH and LQKENI. Trimming cost V 2 bases and J 2 bases, with 12 bases left between them. The data were produced by immunoSEQ multiplex PCR, yet TCRdb's version contains in-frame clones alone and is incomplete. The sample consists of about 130,000 clones, 75% to 95% of them appearing once. The origin of this receptor is a man aged 18-30 years in good health. The chain joins TRBV18 to TRBJ1-2; a weak D match, TRBD1 (6 bases). Material for sequencing was blood. CDR3 in amino acids: CASSPSIGQNYGYTF. CDR3 in DNA: TGTGCCAGCTCACCAAGCATCGGACAGAACTATGGCTACACCTTC.